This entry concerns a single TCR beta chain. This sample is part of a study of OX40 agonist ivuxolimab in advanced cancers. Profiled with immunoSEQ multiplex PCR; TCRdb holds only in-frame clones, not every one. The data hold roughly 60,000 clones, with nearly 85% observed a single time. The CDR3 contains 14 residues. Per the germline V gene, CDR1 is ENHRY and CDR2 is SYGVKD. V was clipped by 9 bases and J by 6 bases, with 17 bases between them. This receptor was obtained from an adult with an advanced solid tumor such as melanoma, head and neck, liver or kidney cancer. The chain joins TRBV10-3 to TRBJ2-2, with D perhaps matching TRBD2 (5 bases). The specimen comprised CD4+ or CD8+ T cells sorted from blood, sampled in a trial of the OX40 agonist ivuxolimab. The CDR3 DNA is TGTGCCATTACCGAGGGCATCGGGGCCGGGGAGCTGTTTTTT. Translating it yields CAITEGIGAGELFF.